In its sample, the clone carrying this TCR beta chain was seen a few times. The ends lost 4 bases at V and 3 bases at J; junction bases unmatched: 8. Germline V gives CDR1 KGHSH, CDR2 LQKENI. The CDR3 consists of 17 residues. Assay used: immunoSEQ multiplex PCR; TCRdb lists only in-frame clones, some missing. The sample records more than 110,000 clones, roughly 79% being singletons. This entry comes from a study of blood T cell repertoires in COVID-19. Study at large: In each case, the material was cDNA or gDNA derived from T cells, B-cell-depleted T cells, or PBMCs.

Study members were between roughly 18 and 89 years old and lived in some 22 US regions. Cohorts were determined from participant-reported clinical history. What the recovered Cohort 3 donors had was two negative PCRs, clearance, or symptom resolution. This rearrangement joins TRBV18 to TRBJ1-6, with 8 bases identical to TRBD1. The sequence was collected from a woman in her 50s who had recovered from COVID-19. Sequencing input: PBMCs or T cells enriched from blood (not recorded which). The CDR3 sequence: CASSRMGQANYNSPLHF. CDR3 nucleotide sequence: TGTGCCAGCTCACGAATGGGACAGGCCAACTATAATTCACCCCTCCACTTT. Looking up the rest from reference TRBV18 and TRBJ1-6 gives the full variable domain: NAGVMQNPRHLVRRRGQEARLRCSPMKGHSHVYWYRQLPEEGLKFMVYLQKENIIDESGMPKERFSAEFPKEGPSILRIQQVVRGDSAAYFCASSRMGQANYNSPLHFGNGTRLTVT.